This section outlines one TCR beta chain sequence together with its context. Its antigen is as yet unknown. The V gene's germline CDR1 is SGHRS and CDR2 YFSETQ. Trimming pared 4 bases from V and 0 bases from J, leaving 11 bases between. The CDR3 totals 15 residues. Expressed TCRB transcripts were sequenced because the isolated RNA had all been reverse transcribed beforehand. The method was immunoSEQ multiplex PCR; TCRdb's version includes in-frame clones alone and lacks a portion of them. The sample holds around 250,000 clones, 11% to 15% seen once. Sorting that relied on CD45RO/CCR7/CD25/CD127/CD95/CD27 yielded CD4+ naive, central memory, regulatory and stem cell-like memory cells. This entry comes from a study of beta chain features in type 1 diabetes. Across the study: Across the samples, roughly 98,000,000 sorted cells were examined in total. Study results and limitations: Researchers report that Type 1 diabetes patients had moderately but significantly shorter TCRB CDR3s across all four CD4+ subsets. Any PCR bias toward short templates would affect both groups alike. Reduced insertions and increased deletions marked VDJ junctions in type 1 diabetes patients.

The chain is built from TRBV5-1 and TRBJ2-1; TRBD2 might be the D (6 bases). Specimen: naive CD4+ T cells from blood. This TCR was recovered from a man younger than 45 with type 1 diabetes. Written as DNA, the CDR3 is TGCGCCAGCAGCGGAGGGGTAAGCTCCTACAATGAGCAGTTCTTC. It codes for CASSGGVSSYNEQFF.